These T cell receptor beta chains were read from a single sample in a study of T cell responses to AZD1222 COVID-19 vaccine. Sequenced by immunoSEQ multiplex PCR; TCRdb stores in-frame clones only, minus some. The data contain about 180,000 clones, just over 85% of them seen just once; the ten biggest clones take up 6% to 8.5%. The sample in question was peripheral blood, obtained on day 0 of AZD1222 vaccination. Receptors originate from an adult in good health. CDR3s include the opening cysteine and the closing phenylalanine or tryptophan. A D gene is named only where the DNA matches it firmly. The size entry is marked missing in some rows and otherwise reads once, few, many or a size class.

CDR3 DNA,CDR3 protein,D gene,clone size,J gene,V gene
TGTGCCAGCAGTTCTAACAGCCGGAGCTATGGCTACACCTTC,CASSSNSRSYGYTF,.,.,TRBJ1-2,TRBV27
TGTGCCAGCAGTTACATTGGTGAAAAACTGTTTTTT,CASSYIGEKLFF,.,.,TRBJ1-4,TRBV6-5
TGTGCCAGCAGCGTAGGTCCTGAAGCTTTCTTT,CASSVGPEAFF,.,.,TRBJ1-1,TRBV9
TGTGCCAGCAGTTGGGCTACAGGGGACACTGAAGCTTTCTTT,CASSWATGDTEAFF,TRBD1,.,TRBJ1-1,TRBV28
TGTGCCAGCAGTTACGGTGGGACAGCGGAGACCCAGTACTTC,CASSYGGTAETQYF,TRBD1,.,TRBJ2-5,TRBV6-5
TGTGCCAGCAGTGAGGGGGGGAACAATGAGCAGTTCTTC,CASSEGGNNEQFF,TRBD2,.,TRBJ2-1,TRBV6-1
TGTGCCAGCAGCGTAGGGGCACAGGGGTACGAGCAGTACTTC,CASSVGAQGYEQYF,TRBD1,.,TRBJ2-7,TRBV9
TGTGCCAGTAGTCCGGGACAGGGGATAGATACGCAGTATTTT,CASSPGQGIDTQYF,TRBD1,.,TRBJ2-3,TRBV19
TGTGCCAGCAGCAAGGGGGGAGCATTAGCGGAGACCCAGTACTTC,CASSKGGALAETQYF,.,.,TRBJ2-5,TRBV7-3
TGTGCCTGGAGTGTACCCCGGACCGTGGGAATGAACACTGAAGCTTTCTTT,CAWSVPRTVGMNTEAFF,.,.,TRBJ1-1,TRBV30
TGCGCCAGCAGCTTGGGGGACAGGGTTACGGAGACCCAGTACTTC,CASSLGDRVTETQYF,TRBD1,.,TRBJ2-5,TRBV5-1
TGTGCCATCAGACGGCTGAACACCGGGGAGCTGTTTTTT,CAIRRLNTGELFF,.,.,TRBJ2-2,TRBV10-3
TGCGCCAGCAGCCAGCCGGGCGCCGGAGCTAACTATGGCTACACCTTC,CASSQPGAGANYGYTF,.,.,TRBJ1-2,TRBV4-1
TGTGCCTCGGGACAGGGAGGGGAATATGGCTACACCTTC,CASGQGGEYGYTF,TRBD1,.,TRBJ1-2,TRBV10-3
TGTGCCAGCAGCTCCATGACAGGGGGTGCGGGGGAGCAGTACTTC,CASSSMTGGAGEQYF,TRBD1,few,TRBJ2-7,TRBV11-1
TGTGCCAGTATGGCCGGGGGCAGCGCAAGCGAGCAGTACTTC,CASMAGGSASEQYF,.,.,TRBJ2-7,TRBV19
TGTGCCAGCAGCTTAGCGTCTAGCGGGCAGACAGATACGCAGTATTTT,CASSLASSGQTDTQYF,TRBD2,.,TRBJ2-3,TRBV11-3
TGTGCCAGCAGTTATAGCGGGGGAGTTTACGAGCAGTACTTC,CASSYSGGVYEQYF,TRBD2,few,TRBJ2-7,TRBV2
TGTGCCAGCAGCCGCCCGGACTTAGGTTTGGCTTTCTTT,CASSRPDLGLAFF,.,once,TRBJ1-1,TRBV27
TGTGCCAGCAGTGTTTTCTACGAGCAGTACTTC,CASSVFYEQYF,.,.,TRBJ2-7,TRBV2
TGTGCCAGCAGCTTACGGGCCCTGAACACCGGGGAGCTGTTTTTT,CASSLRALNTGELFF,.,.,TRBJ2-2,TRBV7-9
TGTGCCAGCAGCAAAGCGCTTATCGCCCGGGAGAACACTGAAGCTTTCTTT,CASSKALIARENTEAFF,.,.,TRBJ1-1,TRBV21-1
TGTGCCAGCAGCCCCTCGGGCGGTGGGGGAACGGGACGGGAAGCTTTCTTT,CASSPSGGGGTGREAFF,.,.,TRBJ1-1,TRBV27
TGTGCCACCGAAGAGGGCCCATCAACTAATGAAAAACTGTTTTTT,CATEEGPSTNEKLFF,.,once,TRBJ1-4,TRBV15
TGCGCCAGCAGGCTACAGGGAGGGGAAGAGACCCAGTACTTC,CASRLQGGEETQYF,.,.,TRBJ2-5,TRBV5-1
TGTGCCACCAGCAGAGCCTACAGTATGAACACTGAAGCTTTCTTT,CATSRAYSMNTEAFF,.,.,TRBJ1-1,TRBV15
TGTGTCCCAAGCAGGCCCATGGAGACCCAGTACTTC,CVPSRPMETQYF,.,.,TRBJ2-5,TRBV2
TGTGCCAGCAGCCTTCGGTACGGTGATGAGCAGTTCTTC,CASSLRYGDEQFF,.,.,TRBJ2-1,TRBV7-2